The 8 T cell receptor beta chains reported below all come from one sample, sequenced in a study of blood T cell repertoires in COVID-19. Assay used: immunoSEQ multiplex PCR; TCRdb lists only in-frame clones, some missing. The sample holds some 300,000 clones, under 90% seen once. Sequences were obtained from PBMCs or T cells enriched from blood (not recorded which). All receptors come from a woman aged 25 to 39 who had recovered from COVID-19.

This clone was observed a handful of times. The chain combines TRBV25-1 with TRBJ2-1, with D tentatively TRBD2 (6 bases). Trimming left V 6 bases short and J 4 bases short, with 19 bases between. Germline V gives CDR1 MGHDK, CDR2 SYGVNS. The CDR3 totals 16 residues. CDR3 region: CASSPRRAGIYNEQFF. The CDR3 DNA sequence: TGTGCCAGCAGCCCTCGGAGGGCGGGGATTTACAATGAGCAGTTCTTC.

This clone showed up just once. One end of the junction varies from germline; a read error may be responsible. The chain is built from TRBV7-3 and TRBJ2-5; 7 nucleotides agree with TRBD1. The CDR3 consists of 14 residues. Germline V gene sequence: CDR1 SGHTA, CDR2 FQGTGA. The CDR3 DNA follows: TGTGCCAGCAGCTACCAGGGGGTCACAGAGATCCAGTACTTC. The encoded protein is CASSYQGVTEIQYF.

The chain couples TRBV18 to TRBJ1-1; possible D gene TRBD1, 5 bases. CDR1 KGHSH and CDR2 LQKENI come from the germline V gene. CDR3 length: 13 residues. The V end lost 7 bases, the J end lost 4 bases, and 13 bases lay between the germline ends. DNA for the CDR3: TGTGCCAGCTACGTAGGGGAAGGCACTGAAGCTTTCTTT. Residues: CASYVGEGTEAFF.

With respect to this clone: The identical CDR3 is also encoded by other nucleotide sequences in the sample. V and J are TRBV6-1 and TRBJ1-2; tentative D call: TRBD1 (6 bases). Germline loops: CDR1 MNHNS, CDR2 SASEGT. The CDR3 sequence is 15 residues long. Trimming stripped 0 bases from V and 4 bases from J, with 12 bases between. Here the CDR3 reads CASSEALGQPYGYTF. DNA for the CDR3: TGTGCCAGCAGTGAAGCGCTCGGACAGCCCTATGGCTACACCTTC.

The gene calls are TRBV23-1 and TRBJ2-1; 10 nucleotides agree with TRBD1. TRBV23-1 has ORF status, its function being uncertain. The CDR3 runs 14 residues. V lost 8 bases and J lost 5; bases outside the gene matches: 6. The CDR3 DNA sequence: TGCGCCAGCGGTACCGGGACAGGGGACAATGAGCAGTTCTTC. Amino acid sequence: CASGTGTGDNEQFF.

The genes are TRBV18 and TRBJ2-3, with D perhaps matching TRBD2 (6 bases). Trimming left V 1 base short and J 0 bases short, with 14 bases between. The germline CDR1 and CDR2 sequences are KGHSH and LQKENI. The CDR3 totals 17 residues. Written as DNA, the CDR3 is TGTGCCAGCTCACCACTCAGAGCGGGTCTTAGCACAGATACGCAGTATTTT. Translation gives CASSPLRAGLSTDTQYF. Full variable domain (remainder filled in from reference TRBV18 and TRBJ2-3): NAGVMQNPRHLVRRRGQEARLRCSPMKGHSHVYWYRQLPEEGLKFMVYLQKENIIDESGMPKERFSAEFPKEGPSILRIQQVVRGDSAAYFCASSPLRAGLSTDTQYFGPGTRLTVL.

The rearrangement uses TRBV27 and TRBJ2-1; 8 nucleotides agree with TRBD2. The V and J ends lost 3 bases and 6 bases, in that order; junction bases with no gene match: 7. Germline CDR1 reads MNHEY; CDR2 reads SMNVEV (reference sequence). The CDR3 sequence is 15 residues long. This CDR3 reads CASSFPLAESNEQFF. The CDR3, as DNA: TGTGCCAGCAGTTTCCCACTAGCGGAGTCCAATGAGCAGTTCTTC.

The V call is TRBV18, the J call TRBJ1-2; 7 bases match TRBD1. With V trimmed by 1 base and J by 7 bases, 6 bases remained unmatched. CDR3 length: 14 residues. CDR1 is KGHSH and CDR2 is LQKENI in the germline V gene. CDR3 DNA sequence: TGTGCCAGCTCACCACGTGACAGGGCTTCTGGCTACACCTTC. Translation: CASSPRDRASGYTF.